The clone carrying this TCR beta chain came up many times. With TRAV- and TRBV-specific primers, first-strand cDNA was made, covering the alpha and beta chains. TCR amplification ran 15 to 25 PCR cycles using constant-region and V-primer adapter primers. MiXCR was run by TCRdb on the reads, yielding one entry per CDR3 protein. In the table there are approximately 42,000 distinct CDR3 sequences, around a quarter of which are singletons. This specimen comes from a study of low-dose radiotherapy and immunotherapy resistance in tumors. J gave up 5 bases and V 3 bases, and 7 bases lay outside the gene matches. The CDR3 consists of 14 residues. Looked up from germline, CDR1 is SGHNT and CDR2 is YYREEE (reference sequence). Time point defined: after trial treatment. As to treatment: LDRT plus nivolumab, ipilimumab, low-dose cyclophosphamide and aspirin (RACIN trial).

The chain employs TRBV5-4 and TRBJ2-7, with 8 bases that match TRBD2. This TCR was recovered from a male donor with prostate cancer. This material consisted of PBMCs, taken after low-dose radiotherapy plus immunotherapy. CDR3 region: CASSSQRGSDEQYF. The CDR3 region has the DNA TGTGCCAGCAGCTCACAGCGGGGGAGTGACGAGCAGTACTTC. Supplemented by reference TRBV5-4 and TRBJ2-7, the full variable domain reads ETGVTQSPTHLIKTRGQQVTLRCSSQSGHNTVSWYQQALGQGPQFIFQYYREEENGRGNFPPRFSGLQFPNYSSELNVNALELDDSALYLCASSSQRGSDEQYFGPGTRLTVT.